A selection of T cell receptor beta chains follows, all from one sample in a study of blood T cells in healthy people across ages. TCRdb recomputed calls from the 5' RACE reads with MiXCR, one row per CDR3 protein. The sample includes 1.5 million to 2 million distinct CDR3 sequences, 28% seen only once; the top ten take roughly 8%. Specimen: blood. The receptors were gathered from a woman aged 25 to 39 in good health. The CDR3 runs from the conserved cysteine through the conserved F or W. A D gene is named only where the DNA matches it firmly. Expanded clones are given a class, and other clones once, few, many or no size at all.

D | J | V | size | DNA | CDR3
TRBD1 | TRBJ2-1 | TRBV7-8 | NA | TGTGCCAGCAGCTTAGTACAGGGGGCAGGTGAGCAGTTCTTC | CASSLVQGAGEQFF
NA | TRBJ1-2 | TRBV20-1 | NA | TGCAGTGTACAGGGAAGCTATGGCTACACCTTC | CSVQGSYGYTF
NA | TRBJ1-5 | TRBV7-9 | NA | TGTGCCAGCAGCCCGGGACTTTCGGCGTCGGGCAATCAGCCCCAGCATTTT | CASSPGLSASGNQPQHF
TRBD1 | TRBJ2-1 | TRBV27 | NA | TGTGCCGGCAGTTTCACAGGGGACAATGAGCAGTTCTTC | CAGSFTGDNEQFF
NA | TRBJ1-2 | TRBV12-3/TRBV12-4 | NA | TGTGCCAGCAGTTTAGATGGGGGCCCTAGCGGCTACACCTTC | CASSLDGGPSGYTF
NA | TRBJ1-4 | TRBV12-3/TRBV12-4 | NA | TGTGCCAGCAGTCCAATGGGGAGGCGAGGGGCAACTAATGAAAAACTGTTTTTT | CASSPMGRRGATNEKLFF
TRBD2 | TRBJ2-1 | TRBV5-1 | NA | TGCGCCAGCAGCTACTCGGGGGGGGACGATGAGCAGTTCTTC | CASSYSGGDDEQFF
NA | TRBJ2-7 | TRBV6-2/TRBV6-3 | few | TGTGCCAGCAGTTACTTGGCGGACTCCTACGAGCAGTACTTC | CASSYLADSYEQYF
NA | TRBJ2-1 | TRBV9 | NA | TGTGCCAGCAGCGAACCACAGGGTGAAAGGAATGAGCGGTTCTTC | CASSEPQGERNERFF
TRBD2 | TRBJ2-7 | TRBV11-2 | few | TGTGCCAGCAGCTTAATCGCTAGCACTAGCGAGGTATACGAGCAGTACTTC | CASSLIASTSEVYEQYF
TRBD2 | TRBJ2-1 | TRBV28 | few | TGTGCCAGCAGTTTGACTAGCGGGGGTCAAAATGAGCAGTTCTTC | CASSLTSGGQNEQFF
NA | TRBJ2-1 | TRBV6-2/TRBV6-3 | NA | TGTGCCAGCAGTTACTCCATCAGGGTCCGTGAGTACAATGAGCAGTTCTTC | CASSYSIRVREYNEQFF
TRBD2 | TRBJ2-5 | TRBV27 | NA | TGTGCCAGCAGTCCCCGACTAGCGGGGGACAATGAGCAGTACTTC | CASSPRLAGDNEQYF
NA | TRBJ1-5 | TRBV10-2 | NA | TGCGCCAGCAGTGAAAGTGGGGGGGCTCAGCCCCAGCATTTT | CASSESGGAQPQHF